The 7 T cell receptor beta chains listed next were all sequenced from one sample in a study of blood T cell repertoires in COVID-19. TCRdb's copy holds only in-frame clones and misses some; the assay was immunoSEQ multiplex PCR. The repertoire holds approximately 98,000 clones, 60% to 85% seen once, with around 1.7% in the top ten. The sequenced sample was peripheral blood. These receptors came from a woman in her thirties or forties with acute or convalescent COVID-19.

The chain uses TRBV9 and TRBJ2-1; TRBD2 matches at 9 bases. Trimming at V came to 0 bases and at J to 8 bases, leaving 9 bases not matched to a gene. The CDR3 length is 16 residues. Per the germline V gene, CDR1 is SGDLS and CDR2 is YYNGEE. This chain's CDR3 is CASSVDRRGGWDEQFF. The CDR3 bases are TGTGCCAGCAGCGTAGATCGGCGGGGGGGTTGGGATGAGCAGTTCTTC. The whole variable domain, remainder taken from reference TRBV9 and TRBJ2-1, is DSGVTQTPKHLITATGQRVTLRCSPRSGDLSVYWYQQSLDQGLQFLIQYYNGEERAKGNILERFSAQQFPDLHSELNLSSLELGDSALYFCASSVDRRGGWDEQFFGPGTRLTVL.

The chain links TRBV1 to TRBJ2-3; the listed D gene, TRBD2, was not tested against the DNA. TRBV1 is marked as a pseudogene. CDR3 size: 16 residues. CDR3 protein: CTSSQGSGGATDTQYF. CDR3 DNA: TGCACCAGCAGCCAGGGGAGCGGGGGGGCCACAGATACGCAGTATTTT.

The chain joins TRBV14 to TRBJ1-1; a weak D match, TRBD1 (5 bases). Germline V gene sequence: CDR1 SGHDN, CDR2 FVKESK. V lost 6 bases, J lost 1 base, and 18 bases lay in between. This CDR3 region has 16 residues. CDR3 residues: CASSRWDFLANTEAFF. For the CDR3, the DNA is TGTGCCAGCAGTCGGTGGGACTTTTTAGCGAACACTGAAGCTTTCTTT.

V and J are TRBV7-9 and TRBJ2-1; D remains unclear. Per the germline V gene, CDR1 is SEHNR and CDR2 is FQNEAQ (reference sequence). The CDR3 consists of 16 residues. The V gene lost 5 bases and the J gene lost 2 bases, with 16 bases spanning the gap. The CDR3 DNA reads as TGTGCCAGCAGCCCCCTCCTCACCGCGACCTACAATGAGCAGTTCTTC. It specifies CASSPLLTATYNEQFF.

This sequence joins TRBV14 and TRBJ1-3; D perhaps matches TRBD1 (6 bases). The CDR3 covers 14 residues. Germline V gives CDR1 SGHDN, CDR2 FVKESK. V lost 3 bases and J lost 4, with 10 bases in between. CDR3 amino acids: CASSHRQAGNTIYF. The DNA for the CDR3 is TGTGCCAGCAGCCATCGACAGGCCGGAAACACCATATATTTT.

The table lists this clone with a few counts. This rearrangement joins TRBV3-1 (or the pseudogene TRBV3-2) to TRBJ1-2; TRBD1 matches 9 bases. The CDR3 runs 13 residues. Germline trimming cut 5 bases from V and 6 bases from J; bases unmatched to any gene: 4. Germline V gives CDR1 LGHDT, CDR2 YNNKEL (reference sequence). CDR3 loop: CASSSGQGNGYTF. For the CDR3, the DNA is TGTGCCAGCAGCTCCGGACAGGGGAATGGCTACACCTTC.

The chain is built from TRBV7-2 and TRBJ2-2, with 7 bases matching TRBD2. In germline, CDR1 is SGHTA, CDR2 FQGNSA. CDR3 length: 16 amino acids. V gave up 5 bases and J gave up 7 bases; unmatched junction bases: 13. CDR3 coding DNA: TGTGCCAGCAGCAGACTAGCCTTGGGGGGGTACGGGGAGCTGTTTTTT. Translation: CASSRLALGGYGELFF.